The clone carrying this TCR beta chain was seen a handful of times. Deletions cut 2 bases from V and 2 bases from J, with 14 bases between. Germline V gene sequence: CDR1 SGHTA, CDR2 FQGNSA. This CDR3 has 16 residues. The data were taken from a study of blood T cells in healthy people across ages. For the second PCR, which ran for about 6 to 11 cycles, a sample-barcoded 5' primer and a J-beta primer mix were used. One entry per CDR3 protein results from TCRdb running MiXCR on the 5' RACE reads. The sample lists fewer than 900,000 distinct CDR3 sequences, about 34% seen once, with over 10% in the top ten.

The chain joins TRBV7-2 to TRBJ2-3; D tentatively fits TRBD1 or TRBD2 (6 bases each). This receptor was identified in a man aged 18 to 30 in good health. Sequencing was done on a sample of blood. CDR3 sequence (DNA): TGTGCCAGCAGCTTACGGACGGGGGCTCACACAGATACGCAGTATTTT. Translating it yields CASSLRTGAHTDTQYF.